This T cell receptor beta chain comes out of a study of blood T cell repertoires in COVID-19. Across the whole study: Collection of acute and convalescent COVID-19 samples took place in the United States, Italy and Spain. In each case, the material was cDNA or gDNA derived from T cells, B-cell-depleted T cells, or PBMCs.

Original processing methods: Cell counts per sample came from amplifying reference gene primers. Here immunoSEQ multiplex PCR was the method, and the copy in TCRdb shows in-frame clones only, minus some. The D gene and trimming were derived from the DNA, and the V and J assignments and clone size from that table. The sample shows 170,000 or so clones, approximately 91% of them seen only once. V was trimmed by 4 bases and J by 2 bases, leaving 5 bases between them. In germline, CDR1 is SGHRS, CDR2 YFSETQ. The CDR3 consists of 12 residues. V usage is TRBV5-1 and J usage is TRBJ2-3; D uncertain. This receptor was taken from a man between 50 and 59 years old with acute or convalescent COVID-19. Sequenced: peripheral blood. The CDR3 DNA follows: TGCGCCAGCAGCCCTTACACAGATACGCAGTATTTT. Translating it yields CASSPYTDTQYF.